Following are 21 T cell receptor beta chains from one sample sequenced in a study of shared clonotypes between healthy human individuals. TCRdb's table, derived via immunoSEQ multiplex PCR, lists solely in-frame clones and lacks some. The table has millions of clones, 90% to 95% seen once. The sample taken for sequencing was naive CD4+ T cells sorted from blood. Subset: CD45RA+ positively selected. All receptors come from a man younger than 30 in good health.

The genes are TRBV19 and TRBJ2-5, with 11 nucleotides matching TRBD1. This CDR3 comprises 15 residues. Unmatched junction bases numbered 3, after V lost 2 bases and J lost 4 bases. Germline values: CDR1 LNHDA, CDR2 SQIVND (reference sequence). CDR3 sequence (DNA): TGTGCCAGTAGTATAAGGACAGGGGGCGGAGAGACCCAGTACTTC. Its protein is CASSIRTGGGETQYF.

The V and J genes are TRBV2 and TRBJ2-7, with 10 bases fitting TRBD2. V trimming: 4 bases; J trimming: 6 bases; junction bases outside the gene matches: 9. The V gene's germline CDR1 is SNHLY and CDR2 FYNNEI. The CDR3 has 15 amino acids. Here the CDR3 DNA reads TGTGCCAGCAGTGCGGAGGGACTAGCGTCTTCCGAGCAGTACTTC. Amino acids: CASSAEGLASSEQYF.

This clone was observed once. In the same sample, other DNA sequences code for this CDR3. The rearrangement uses TRBV7-2 and TRBJ2-5, with TRBD2 as a possible D gene (6 bases). Trimming shortened V by 5 bases and J by 0 bases, and 13 bases separated the two germline ends. The CDR3 extends over 15 amino acids. Germline V gene sequence: CDR1 SGHTA, CDR2 FQGNSA. CDR3 in amino acids: CASSPGGWYQETQYF. The CDR3 DNA reads TGTGCCAGCAGCCCCGGGGGTTGGTACCAAGAGACCCAGTACTTC.

DNA of the CDR3: TGTGCCAGTAGGTGGGGACAGGGAGCCTACGAGCAGTACTTC. Translated, it gives CASRWGQGAYEQYF. J is TRBJ2-7 and V is TRBV19, with 9 bases aligning to TRBD1. The J segment lost 2 bases and the V segment lost 6 bases, leaving 5 bases of the junction unmatched. CDR3 size: 14 residues. In germline, CDR1 is LNHDA, CDR2 SQIVND (reference sequence).

This clone was observed once. Other DNA sequences in this sample translate to the same CDR3. This chain uses TRBV9 with TRBJ2-3; D not certain. Germline V gives CDR1 SGDLS, CDR2 YYNGEE. The germline V and J ends were trimmed by 6 bases and 0 bases, with 5 bases remaining between them. This CDR3 has 12 residues. CDR3 protein: CASKGSTDTQYF. DNA of the CDR3: TGTGCCAGCAAGGGAAGCACAGATACGCAGTATTTT.

The chain has TRBV11-1 and TRBJ2-5; D remains unclear. The CDR3 is 13 residues long. The germline V gene encodes CDR1 SGHAT and CDR2 FQDESV (reference sequence). V was clipped by 3 bases and J by 2 bases, with 7 bases between them. The CDR3 loop is CASSLSVQETQYF. The CDR3 coding sequence is TGTGCCAGCAGCTTGAGTGTGCAAGAGACCCAGTACTTC.

The chain combines TRBV5-1 with TRBJ2-1, with 10 bases lining up with TRBD1. This CDR3 has 15 residues. Unmatched junction bases numbered 4, after V lost 5 bases and J lost 2 bases. CDR1 is SGHRS, CDR2 YFSETQ, per germline. This CDR3 is CASRSTGGTYNEQFF. The CDR3 DNA reads TGCGCCAGCAGGTCGACAGGGGGCACCTACAATGAGCAGTTCTTC.

The J gene is TRBJ1-1, the V gene TRBV28; the D is unclear. Trimming took off 8 bases at V and 4 bases at J, with 8 bases between the two ends. The CDR3 is made up of 11 amino acids. CDR1 is MDHEN and CDR2 is SYDVKM in the germline V gene. The DNA for the CDR3 is TGTGCCAGCCACGTAGGCACTGAAGCTTTCTTT. Encoded protein: CASHVGTEAFF. Combining the CDR3 with reference TRBV28 and TRBJ1-1 gives the whole variable domain DVKVTQSSRYLVKRTGEKVFLECVQDMDHENMFWYRQDPGLGLRLIYFSYDVKMKEKGDIPEGYSVSREKKERFSLILESASTNQTSMYLCASHVGTEAFFGQGTRLTVV.

The V and J genes are TRBV29-1 and TRBJ1-1; D is unclear. Germline CDR1 and CDR2: SQVTM and ANQGSEA. The CDR3 spans 13 residues. V was shortened by 2 bases and J by 0 bases, with 7 bases between the two germline ends. CDR3 DNA: TGCAGCGTTGAAAAGATCCTGAACACTGAAGCTTTCTTT. Residues: CSVEKILNTEAFF.

The chain links TRBV25-1 to TRBJ2-1; 11 bases are a match to TRBD2. The CDR3 is 17 amino acids. Trimming cost V 0 bases and J 7 bases; bases outside gene matches: 8. The germline V gene has CDR1 MGHDK and CDR2 SYGVNS. CDR3 protein: CASSEYGSGRAMNEQFF. The CDR3 region has the DNA TGTGCCAGCAGTGAATACGGTAGCGGGAGGGCGATGAATGAGCAGTTCTTC.

V is TRBV29-1 and J is TRBJ2-6; 10 nucleotides align to TRBD1. The ends lost 4 bases at V and 2 bases at J; junction bases unmatched: 8. Germline-derived CDR1 and CDR2 are SQVTM and ANQGSEA. The CDR3 extends over 17 amino acids. In DNA, the CDR3 is TGCAGCGTTGTCGGGAAGACAGGGGGCACTGGGGCCAACGTCCTGACTTTC. It yields the protein CSVVGKTGGTGANVLTF.

This clone is a singleton in its sample. CDR3 sequence reads: CASSSRVRGLNTEAFF. CDR3 coding DNA: TGTGCCAGCAGCTCCCGGGTCAGGGGATTGAACACTGAAGCTTTCTTT. The V and J genes are TRBV11-2 and TRBJ1-1, with a tentative D call TRBD1 (6 bases). Trimming left V 4 bases short and J 0 bases short, with 15 bases between. The CDR3 spans 16 residues. Germline values: CDR1 SGHAT, CDR2 FQNNGV.

CDR3 sequence (DNA): TGTGCCAGCAGCTTAAGTTCAGGGAACAATGAGCAGTTCTTC. Translation: CASSLSSGNNEQFF. The chain uses TRBV7-6 and TRBJ2-1; TRBD1 is a possible D gene (5 bases). Trimming stripped 2 bases from V and 5 bases from J, with 10 bases between. Germline lookup yields CDR1 SGHVS and CDR2 FNYEAQ. There are 14 residues in the CDR3.

This chain uses TRBV4-1 with TRBJ2-7; D gene unclear. The V end was cut by 5 bases, the J end by 4 bases, with 24 bases between. The germline CDR1 and CDR2 sequences are MGHRA and YSYEKL. This CDR3 has 17 amino acids. The CDR3 here is CASSNSSWYAYRYEQYF. DNA for the CDR3: TGCGCCAGCAGCAACTCCTCCTGGTACGCCTACCGATACGAGCAGTACTTC.

The chain has TRBV18 and TRBJ1-5; TRBD1 is a possible D gene (6 bases). From germline, CDR1 is KGHSH and CDR2 LQKENI. V gave up 6 bases and J gave up 6 bases, with 12 bases separating them. This CDR3 is built from 13 residues. CDR3 sequence reads: CASSGGYGQPQHF. The DNA of the CDR3 is TGTGCCAGCTCGGGGGGCTACGGTCAGCCCCAGCATTTT.

The V call is TRBV30, the J call TRBJ1-6; unclear D gene. Trimming took 4 bases from V and 10 from J, leaving 11 bases between them. The CDR3 spans 12 residues. The germline gives CDR1 GTSNPN, CDR2 SVGIG (reference sequence). CDR3 in amino acids: CAWNPGNSPLHF. CDR3 in DNA: TGTGCCTGGAATCCGGGAAACTCACCCCTCCACTTT.

V gene TRBV5-6 combines with J gene TRBJ1-1; D remains unclear. Between the trimmed V and J ends, which lost 0 bases and 0 bases, there was a span of 6 bases. This CDR3 is 14 amino acids long. In germline, CDR1 is SGHDT, CDR2 YYEEEE. The DNA of the CDR3 is TGTGCCAGCAGCTTGGCGGGGATGAACACTGAAGCTTTCTTT. Translated, it gives CASSLAGMNTEAFF.

This sequence joins TRBV7-9 and TRBJ2-1, with D unclear. CDR3 length: 12 amino acids. V was pared by 3 bases and J by 4 bases, with 4 bases between. Germline values: CDR1 SEHNR, CDR2 FQNEAQ (reference sequence). In DNA form, the CDR3 reads TGTGCCAGCAGCTTCCAGTACAATGAGCAGTTCTTC. Amino acid sequence: CASSFQYNEQFF.

The V gene is TRBV2, the J gene TRBJ2-5, with D possibly matching TRBD2 (6 bases). V was cut by 7 bases and J by 5 bases, with 17 bases left in between. Germline lookup yields CDR1 SNHLY and CDR2 FYNNEI. This CDR3 is 14 amino acids long. The CDR3 nucleotides read TGTGCCAGCACCAGCGGGCTGATGGACGAGACCCAGTACTTC. Its translation is CASTSGLMDETQYF.

The DNA of the CDR3 is TGTGCCAGCAGCTTAGTAAGCTCGAACACCGGGGAGCTGTTTTTT. Amino acid sequence: CASSLVSSNTGELFF. This chain joins TRBV7-2 and TRBJ2-2; D is unresolved. Trimming pared 1 base from V and 0 bases from J, leaving 6 bases between. There are 15 residues in the CDR3. Germline loops: CDR1 SGHTA, CDR2 FQGNSA.

The genes are TRBV4-1 and TRBJ2-7; D not resolved. Germline CDR1 MGHRA, CDR2 YSYEKL. CDR3 length equals 15 residues. Trimming pared 1 base from V and 3 bases from J, leaving 13 bases between. CDR3 in DNA: TGCGCCAGCAGCCAAGGGGATCGGCGGATCTACGAGCAGTACTTC. Its translation is CASSQGDRRIYEQYF.